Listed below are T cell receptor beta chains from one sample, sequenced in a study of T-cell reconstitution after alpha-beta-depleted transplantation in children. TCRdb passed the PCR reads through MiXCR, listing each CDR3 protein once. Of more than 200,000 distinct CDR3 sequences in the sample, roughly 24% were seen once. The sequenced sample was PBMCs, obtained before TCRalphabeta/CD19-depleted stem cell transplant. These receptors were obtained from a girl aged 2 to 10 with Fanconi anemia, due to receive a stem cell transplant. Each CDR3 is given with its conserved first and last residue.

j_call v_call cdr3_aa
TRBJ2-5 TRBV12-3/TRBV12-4 CASSLWPQETQYF
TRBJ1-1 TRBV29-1 CSVVREWTEAFF
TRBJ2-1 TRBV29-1 CSVESGQGAHEQFF
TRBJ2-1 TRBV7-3 CASSLGIVAGGRWNEQFF
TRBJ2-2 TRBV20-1 CSAGQARANTGELFF
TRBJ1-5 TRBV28 CASLGPGGRGNQPQHF
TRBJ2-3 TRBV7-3 CASSYRLGSTDTQYF
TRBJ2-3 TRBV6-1 CARGEGSGTDTQYF
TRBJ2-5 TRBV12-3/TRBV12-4 CASSGTQETQYF
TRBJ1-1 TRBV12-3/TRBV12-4 CASSPWTGEDTEAFF
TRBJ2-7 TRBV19 CASSQQSGRRWYEQYF
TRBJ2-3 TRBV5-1 CASSFSGEGDTQYF
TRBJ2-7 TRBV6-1 CASSVQGADEQYF
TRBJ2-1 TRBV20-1 CSARERASAGNEQFF
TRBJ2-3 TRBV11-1 CASSPKQGAFEDTQYF
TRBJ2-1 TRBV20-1 CSASTEYGEQFF
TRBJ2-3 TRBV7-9 CASSLNRTQYF
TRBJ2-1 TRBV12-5 CASGFTPNNEQFF
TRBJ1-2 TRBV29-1 CSVQPSGGNNYGYTF
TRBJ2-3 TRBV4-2 CASSQARTSGGDDTQYF
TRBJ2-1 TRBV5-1 CASSLGQGINEQFF
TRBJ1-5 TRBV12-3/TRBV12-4 CASSLALRSYSNQPQHF
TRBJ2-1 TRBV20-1 CSAPGNEQFF
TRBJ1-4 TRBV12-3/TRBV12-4 CASSSRHSRNEKLFF
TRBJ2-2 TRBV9 CASTASGAQNTGELFF
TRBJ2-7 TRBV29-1 CSVGPGGHYEQYF
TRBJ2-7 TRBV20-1 CSAPDRSRGYYEQYF
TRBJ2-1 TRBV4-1 CASSQVYLGGREDNEQFF
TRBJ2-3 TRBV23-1 CASSQSTRGADTQYF
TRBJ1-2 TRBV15 CATSGQGGVNYYGYTF
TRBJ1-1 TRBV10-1 CASSESRTGNTEAFF